The 10 T cell receptor beta chains below come from one sample, sequenced in a study of blood T cell repertoires in COVID-19 (dated by TCRdb to 2019 to 2021). The library was built by means of the immunoSEQ multiplex PCR assay. In its TCRdb copy, this immuneACCESS table keeps in-frame sequences only and misses some clones. Where compared with another copy, unresolved V genes explain less than half of these, and the others have no known cause. For this sample the table gives roughly 190,000 clones, of which about 90% were detected only once. 10% to 11% of the sample goes to the ten largest clones. Sequencing was performed on peripheral blood. The receptors stem from a woman aged 60-70 years with COVID-19, enrolled during active disease.

In nucleotides, the CDR3 is TGCAGCGCTTACCACGACAGCAACTATGGCTACACCTTC. This sequence encodes CSAYHDSNYGYTF. The V call is TRBV29-1, the J call TRBJ1-2; possibly TRBD1 for D (5 bases). This CDR3 comprises 13 residues. The germline CDR1 and CDR2 sequences are SQVTM and ANQGSEA. Trimming left V 7 bases short and J 2 bases short, with 14 bases between. Full variable domain (remainder filled in from reference TRBV29-1 and TRBJ1-2): SAVISQKPSRDICQRGTSLTIQCQVDSQVTMMFWYRQQPGQSLTLIATANQGSEATYESGFVIDKFPISRPNLTFSTLTVSNMSPEDSSIYLCSAYHDSNYGYTFGSGTRLTVV.

The rearrangement links TRBV2 to TRBJ2-2, with D possibly matching TRBD1 (6 bases). The CDR3 contains 14 residues. In germline, CDR1 is SNHLY, CDR2 FYNNEI. Trimming pared 5 bases from V and 3 bases from J, leaving 10 bases between. The CDR3 region has the DNA TGTGCCAGCAGTTTAACAGGGTACACCGGGGAGCTGTTTTTT. It encodes CASSLTGYTGELFF.

CDR3 DNA sequence: TGTGCCAGCAGCGATTCCGGGACTAGCGGGAGGGCCTACAATGAGCAGTTCTTC. Its translation is CASSDSGTSGRAYNEQFF. The chain recombines TRBV9 with TRBJ2-1, with 16 bases matching TRBD2. CDR3 length: 18 amino acids. With V trimmed by 3 bases and J by 2 bases, 5 bases remained unmatched. Germline CDR1 SGDLS, CDR2 YYNGEE. Looking up the rest from reference TRBV9 and TRBJ2-1 gives the full variable domain: DSGVTQTPKHLITATGQRVTLRCSPRSGDLSVYWYQQSLDQGLQFLIQYYNGEERAKGNILERFSAQQFPDLHSELNLSSLELGDSALYFCASSDSGTSGRAYNEQFFGPGTRLTVL.

The chain couples TRBV24-1 to TRBJ2-7; no reliable D call. The V gene's germline CDR1 is KGHDR and CDR2 SFDVKD. V was pared by 6 bases and J by 4 bases, with 9 bases between. This CDR3 comprises 12 residues. CDR3 loop: CATSLTTYEQYF. The CDR3 DNA reads TGTGCCACCAGTCTTACTACTTACGAGCAGTACTTC.

The chain recombines TRBV11-3 with TRBJ2-3; D uncertain. Germline V gene data show CDR1 as SGHNT and CDR2 as YENEEA. V shed 1 base and J shed 6 bases, with 2 bases lying between them. The CDR3 has 11 amino acids. CDR3 in amino acids: CASSLADTQYF. CDR3 nucleotides: TGTGCCAGCAGCTTAGCGGATACGCAGTATTTT.

This clone has just a few counts. The gene calls are TRBV9 and TRBJ2-7, with D possibly TRBD2 on 5 matching bases. There are 15 residues in the CDR3. Between the trimmed V and J ends, which lost 5 bases and 0 bases, there was a span of 15 bases. The germline gives CDR1 SGDLS, CDR2 YYNGEE. CDR3 in amino acids: CASSPSGMSSYEQYF. CDR3 nucleotides: TGTGCCAGCAGTCCAAGCGGTATGAGCTCCTACGAGCAGTACTTC.

This rearrangement joins TRBV15 to TRBJ2-1; D might be TRBD1 (6 bases). CDR3 length: 16 amino acids. Germline V CDR1 and CDR2: LNHNV, YYDKDF (reference sequence). Trimming cost V 5 bases and J 3 bases, with 17 bases left between them. This CDR3 is CATSSTGSKNYNEQFF. DNA of the CDR3: TGTGCCACCAGCTCTACAGGGAGTAAGAACTACAATGAGCAGTTCTTC.

This clone came up a few times. The chain combines TRBV13 with TRBJ2-3; TRBD2 aligns across 9 bases. The germline gives CDR1 PRHDT, CDR2 FYEKMQ (reference sequence). Losses at the gene ends were 0 bases for V and 0 bases for J; bases not matched to a gene: 4. CDR3 length equals 17 residues. CDR3 in amino acids: CASSLGQSGRSTDTQYF. CDR3 nucleotides: TGTGCCAGCAGCTTAGGCCAAAGCGGGAGGAGCACAGATACGCAGTATTTT.

Only a few counts were recorded for this clone. This chain joins TRBV30 and TRBJ1-6, with 8 nucleotides matching TRBD1. CDR1 and CDR2 from the germline V gene are GTSNPN and SVGIG (reference sequence). This CDR3 comprises 18 residues. V lost 2 bases, J lost 2 bases, and 11 bases stayed unmatched. DNA of the CDR3: TGTGCCTGGAGTCTAATACACCCGGACAGGGCCTATAATTCACCCCTCCACTTT. Encoded protein: CAWSLIHPDRAYNSPLHF.

The V call is TRBV3-1 (or the pseudogene TRBV3-2), the J call TRBJ2-7; 7 nucleotides align to TRBD2. This CDR3 has 11 amino acids. Germline V gene data show CDR1 as LGHDT and CDR2 as YNNKEL (reference sequence). V was pared by 1 base and J by 11 bases, with 2 bases of the junction left unmatched. This CDR3 is CASSQGGREYF. Here the CDR3 DNA reads TGTGCCAGCAGCCAAGGGGGGAGGGAGTACTTC.